This TCR beta chain was profiled in a study of persistence of HIV-infected CD4 T cells. As for the study in general: Median time on suppressive ART was less than nine years. A couple of participants gave one leukapheresis sample; others gave up to roughly 200 mL blood repeatedly.

This was the immunoSEQ version 4 assay in survey mode. Generated by immunoSEQ multiplex PCR, the TCRdb table keeps only in-frame clones and is missing some. The sample holds about 50,000 clones, 70% to 80% seen once. This CDR3 is 14 amino acids long. Trimming pared 4 bases from V and 5 bases from J, leaving 15 bases between. Germline V gene lookup returns CDR1 SGHRS and CDR2 YFSETQ. Notes on this clone: The antigen remains undetermined.

The study, taken as a whole, reports: Antigen-responding cells were enriched for degenerate expanded CDR3beta sequences.

Lysates of CMV-infected fibroblasts at approximately 9.4 ug/mL stimulated these cells. CD40L/CD69 double-negative CD45RO-high memory CD4+ T cells were collected. Adults with HIV-1 started suppressive ART while chronically infected. The chain couples TRBV5-1 to TRBJ2-5; a weak D match, TRBD2 (6 bases). This TCR was recovered from an adult man with HIV who was CMV-seropositive. The starting material was CD4+ T cells sorted from PBMCs after approximately 18-hour stimulation, obtained from a patient who received antiretroviral therapy. The DNA for the CDR3 is TGCGCCAGCAGCGGTGGGGGGTCCGGGGAGACCCAGTACTTC. This codes for CASSGGGSGETQYF. Variable domain in full (rest from reference TRBV5-1 and TRBJ2-5): KAGVTQTPRYLIKTRGQQVTLSCSPISGHRSVSWYQQTPGQGLQFLFEYFSETQRNKGNFPGRFSGRQFSNSRSEMNVSTLELGDSALYLCASSGGGSGETQYFGPGTRLLVL.